The 29 T cell receptor beta chains in this list originate from one sample, sequenced in a study of cytomegalovirus exposure and HLA in healthy donors. PCR amplification relied on 60 Vbeta primers (plus 13 Jbeta primers). Sequencing used immunoSEQ multiplex PCR; TCRdb keeps in-frame clones, though not all of them. Recorded here are 91,000 or so clones; the top ten clones represent 3.4%. The sample comprised PBMCs. Receptor source: a woman in her 30s in good health and CMV-seronegative.

The chain uses TRBV4-1 and TRBJ2-4, with 7 bases fitting TRBD2. Germline CDR1 MGHRA, CDR2 YSYEKL. The CDR3 sequence is 16 residues long. With V trimmed by 0 bases and J by 0 bases, 2 bases remained unmatched. CDR3: CASSQEGTIAKNIQYF. The CDR3 DNA follows: TGCGCCAGCAGCCAAGAAGGGACTATAGCCAAAAACATTCAGTACTTC.

In the case of this clone: Other DNA sequences within the sample encode an identical CDR3. The V and J genes are TRBV30 and TRBJ1-2; 10 nucleotides align to TRBD1. Trimming cost V 1 base and J 8 bases; bases outside gene matches: 1. This CDR3 is 12 amino acids long. Germline V CDR1 and CDR2: GTSNPN, SVGIG (reference sequence). As DNA, the CDR3 is TGTGCCTGGAGTGGGACAGGGGGAGGCTACACCTTC. Translated: CAWSGTGGGYTF.

The chain employs TRBV9 and TRBJ1-1, with D maybe TRBD1 (6 bases). Deletions cut 4 bases from V and 5 bases from J, with 12 bases between. Germline CDR1 and CDR2: SGDLS and YYNGEE. This CDR3 has 13 residues. The chain's CDR3 is CASSSSGETEAFF. CDR3 bases: TGTGCCAGCAGCTCTTCAGGGGAAACTGAAGCTTTCTTT.

The chain employs TRBV7-3 and TRBJ1-2; 7 nucleotides line up with TRBD1. Germline V gene sequence: CDR1 SGHTA, CDR2 FQGTGA. CDR3 length: 15 amino acids. Germline trimming cut 1 base from V and 6 bases from J; bases unmatched to any gene: 8. The CDR3 sequence is CASSLNADRADGYTF. Here the CDR3 DNA reads TGTGCCAGCAGCTTAAATGCTGACAGGGCGGATGGCTACACCTTC.

V gene TRBV19 combines with J gene TRBJ1-5; tentatively, D is TRBD1 (5 bases). Germline V lookup: CDR1 LNHDA, CDR2 SQIVND (reference sequence). V was clipped by 3 bases and J by 7 bases, with 10 bases between them. The CDR3 runs to 13 residues. The CDR3 DNA reads TGTGCCAGTAGTATGGGGGGGTTACAGCCCCAGCATTTT. This gives the protein CASSMGGLQPQHF.

The chain couples TRBV7-8 to TRBJ1-6; the D is unclear. The CDR3 runs 14 residues. V was cut by 4 bases and J by 1 base, with 5 bases left in between. The germline gives CDR1 SGHVS, CDR2 FQNEAQ. CDR3 protein: CASSSSSYNSPLHF. As DNA, the CDR3 is TGTGCCAGCAGCTCGTCGTCCTATAATTCACCCCTCCACTTT.

CDR3 amino acids: CASSSTGTGVGETQYF. CDR3 in DNA: TGTGCCAGCAGCTCGACCGGGACAGGGGTAGGAGAGACCCAGTACTTC. The chain uses TRBV7-2 and TRBJ2-5, with TRBD1 matching over 10 bases. This CDR3 region has 16 residues. Per the germline V gene, CDR1 is SGHTA and CDR2 is FQGNSA. With V trimmed by 4 bases and J by 4 bases, 9 bases remained unmatched.

V gene TRBV6-1 combines with J gene TRBJ2-7, with a possible D match to TRBD1 (6 bases). Germline CDR1 and CDR2: MNHNS and SASEGT. The CDR3 contains 12 residues. Trimming took off 7 bases at V and 5 bases at J, with 12 bases between the two ends. In DNA form, the CDR3 reads TGTGCCAGCATGGGGGCGGCCGACGAGCAGTACTTC. It specifies CASMGAADEQYF.

This chain uses TRBV12-2 with TRBJ1-2; whether TRBD1, the table's D call, matches the DNA was not checked. TRBV12-2 is marked as a pseudogene. The CDR3 is 16 amino acids. CDR3 loop: CASRLLGQETNYGYTF. The CDR3 region has the DNA TGTGCAAGTCGCTTATTGGGGCAGGAGACTAACTATGGCTACACCTTC.

The V gene is TRBV5-1, the J gene TRBJ1-3; 10 positions agree with TRBD1. Trimming removed 3 bases from V and 0 bases from J; junction bases left unmatched: 6. Germline-derived CDR1 and CDR2 are SGHRS and YFSETQ. There are 17 residues in the CDR3. DNA for the CDR3: TGCGCCAGCAGCTCCGGGACAGGGGCAACCTCTGGAAACACCATATATTTT. Protein: CASSSGTGATSGNTIYF.

The CDR3 sequence is CSTRTSGKETQYF. CDR3 in DNA: TGCAGCACTCGGACTAGCGGGAAGGAGACCCAGTACTTC. The chain links TRBV29-1 to TRBJ2-5; 12 positions match TRBD2. The CDR3 sequence is 13 residues long. The J segment lost 5 bases and the V segment lost 8 bases, leaving 6 bases of the junction unmatched. The germline V gene encodes CDR1 SQVTM and CDR2 ANQGSEA.

J is TRBJ2-3 and V is TRBV5-4; D may be TRBD2 (6 bases). V was shortened by 0 bases and J by 2 bases, with 10 bases between the two germline ends. The CDR3 covers 15 residues. Germline-derived CDR1 and CDR2 are SGHNT and YYREEE (reference sequence). DNA for the CDR3: TGTGCCAGCAGCTTGGGTGCGGGGACCACAGATACGCAGTATTTT. It is translated as CASSLGAGTTDTQYF.

The chain has TRBV6-6 and TRBJ1-2; 8 bases align to TRBD1. This CDR3 region has 15 residues. V was pared by 5 bases and J by 4 bases, with 9 bases of the junction left unmatched. Germline CDR1 is MNHNY and CDR2 is SVGAGI (reference sequence). CDR3 DNA: TGTGCCAGCAGTACCTCAGACACAGGGGGCTATGGCTACACCTTC. It is translated as CASSTSDTGGYGYTF.

This sequence joins TRBV2 and TRBJ1-5, with D tentatively TRBD1 (6 bases). This CDR3 comprises 15 residues. Trimming stripped 7 bases from V and 0 bases from J, with 13 bases between. Germline CDR1 reads SNHLY; CDR2 reads FYNNEI. CDR3 bases: TGTGCCAGCAAAGTCGACAGGACTAGCAATCAGCCCCAGCATTTT. Amino acids: CASKVDRTSNQPQHF.

This chain uses TRBV21-1 with TRBJ2-6; no DNA check was done on the table's D call, TRBD1. TRBV21-1 is marked as a pseudogene. This CDR3 spans 17 amino acids. CDR3 DNA sequence: TGTGCCAGCAGGAGGGGGCCGGTTAGCTCTGGGGCCAACGTCCTGACTTTC. It codes for CASRRGPVSSGANVLTF.

The gene calls are TRBV18 and TRBJ2-7; no firm D call. V lost 2 bases, J lost 0 bases, and 11 bases lay in between. Germline values: CDR1 KGHSH, CDR2 LQKENI. The CDR3 has 15 residues. In DNA form, the CDR3 reads TGTGCCAGCTCACCAAAGAGCGAATTCTCCTACGAGCAGTACTTC. Its translation: CASSPKSEFSYEQYF.

The chain links TRBV2 to TRBJ1-1; TRBD1 is a possible D gene (5 bases). The CDR3 contains 14 residues. V lost 5 bases to trimming and J lost 1 base, with 11 bases between them. Per the germline V gene, CDR1 is SNHLY and CDR2 is FYNNEI. The chain's CDR3 is CASSSQGGNTEAFF. DNA for the CDR3: TGTGCCAGCAGTTCGCAGGGCGGGAACACTGAAGCTTTCTTT.

The chain uses TRBV6-1 and TRBJ1-6, with 10 bases fitting TRBD1. The J segment lost 10 bases and the V segment lost 7 bases, leaving 7 bases of the junction unmatched. Germline lookup yields CDR1 MNHNS and CDR2 SASEGT. The CDR3 has 14 residues. The CDR3 loop is CASNPDRGISPLHF. The CDR3 bases are TGTGCCAGCAACCCGGACAGGGGGATCTCACCCCTCCACTTT.

The V gene is TRBV7-9, the J gene TRBJ2-1, with 8 bases matching TRBD1. The CDR3 length is 13 residues. J was trimmed by 8 bases and V by 6 bases; bases with no gene match: 6. The germline CDR1 and CDR2 sequences are SEHNR and FQNEAQ (reference sequence). The CDR3 region is CASSLDREDEQFF. CDR3 nucleotides: TGTGCCAGCAGTTTGGACAGGGAGGATGAGCAGTTCTTC.

This sequence joins TRBV19 and TRBJ2-7; 9 nucleotides align to TRBD2. The trim removed 1 base at V and 1 base at J, leaving 5 bases unmatched. The length of the CDR3 is 16 residues. From germline, CDR1 is LNHDA and CDR2 SQIVND (reference sequence). CDR3 sequence reads: CASSIVGSGRSYEQYF. CDR3 nucleotides: TGTGCCAGTAGTATAGTGGGTAGCGGGAGATCCTACGAGCAGTACTTC.

The V gene is TRBV5-4, the J gene TRBJ2-1; D is unresolved. Trimming shortened V by 0 bases and J by 0 bases, and 7 bases separated the two germline ends. From germline, CDR1 is SGHNT and CDR2 YYREEE (reference sequence). The CDR3 loop spans 15 amino acids. As DNA, the CDR3 is TGTGCCAGCAGCTTGGATATTAGCTCCTACAATGAGCAGTTCTTC. Translating it yields CASSLDISSYNEQFF.

This rearrangement joins TRBV14 to TRBJ2-2; no clear D. Germline assignment: CDR1 SGHDN and CDR2 FVKESK. This CDR3 region has 15 residues. Trimming took 1 base from V and 4 from J, leaving 10 bases between them. In DNA form, the CDR3 reads TGTGCCAGCAGCCAAGTACCCCACGGCACCGGGGAGCTGTTTTTT. Protein: CASSQVPHGTGELFF.

The chain links TRBV27 to TRBJ2-7; D gene unclear. CDR1 and CDR2 (germline): MNHEY, SMNVEV (reference sequence). V lost 5 bases and J 5 bases, leaving 13 bases between the germline ends. The CDR3 spans 13 residues. The CDR3 reads CASSLTLRDEQYF. The CDR3 DNA reads TGTGCCAGCAGTCTAACCCTTCGGGACGAGCAGTACTTC.

This chain joins TRBV6-1 and TRBJ1-4; 7 nucleotides agree with TRBD1. Losses at the gene ends were 2 bases for V and 6 bases for J; bases not matched to a gene: 9. CDR1 is MNHNS and CDR2 is SASEGT in the germline V gene. The length of the CDR3 is 16 residues. Here the CDR3 DNA reads TGTGCCAGCAGTGAAACCATGACAGGGAGAGATGAAAAACTGTTTTTT. Amino acids: CASSETMTGRDEKLFF.

The V gene is TRBV29-1, the J gene TRBJ2-2; weak D call: TRBD1 (6 bases). The CDR3 is 14 amino acids. V lost 6 bases to trimming and J lost 1 base, with 12 bases between them. Germline-derived CDR1 and CDR2 are SQVTM and ANQGSEA. The CDR3 is CSVGAAGNTGELFF. CDR3 nucleotide sequence: TGCAGCGTGGGGGCAGCAGGGAACACCGGGGAGCTGTTTTTT.

The rearrangement joins TRBV2 to TRBJ2-3, with D maybe TRBD2 (6 bases). V was shortened by 9 bases and J by 6 bases, with 22 bases between the two germline ends. Germline V gene lookup returns CDR1 SNHLY and CDR2 FYNNEI. The CDR3 loop spans 15 amino acids. The CDR3 DNA follows: TGTGCCAGAGAATTTACCGGGAGCCTAGGGGATACGCAGTATTTT. Encoded protein: CAREFTGSLGDTQYF.

J is TRBJ2-1 and V is TRBV9, with TRBD1 identical over 8 bases. The length of the CDR3 is 16 residues. Germline assignment: CDR1 SGDLS and CDR2 YYNGEE. V was pared by 1 base and J by 7 bases, with 10 bases of the junction left unmatched. Here the CDR3 reads CASSVSGQGRFNEQFF. The CDR3 DNA is TGTGCCAGCAGCGTATCAGGACAGGGTCGTTTTAATGAGCAGTTCTTC. The complete variable domain, with remaining parts taken from reference TRBV9 and TRBJ2-1, reads DSGVTQTPKHLITATGQRVTLRCSPRSGDLSVYWYQQSLDQGLQFLIQYYNGEERAKGNILERFSAQQFPDLHSELNLSSLELGDSALYFCASSVSGQGRFNEQFFGPGTRLTVL.

CDR3 nucleotide sequence: TGCAGCGCCTCGACAGGGGAAGGGCTTTCGGGCGAGCAGTACTTC. Protein: CSASTGEGLSGEQYF. This chain connects TRBV29-1 to TRBJ2-7; TRBD1 matches at 8 bases. J lost 6 bases, V lost 7 bases, and 17 bases had no gene match. Germline values: CDR1 SQVTM, CDR2 ANQGSEA. The CDR3 has 15 amino acids.

The V call is TRBV28, the J call TRBJ2-1; 10 bases are a match to TRBD2. CDR1 is MDHEN, CDR2 SYDVKM, per germline. This CDR3 is built from 15 residues. V was pared by 7 bases and J by 4 bases, with 7 bases of the junction left unmatched. The CDR3 DNA sequence: TGTGCCAGCATAATCGGGACTAGCGCTTACAATGAGCAGTTCTTC. This translates into CASIIGTSAYNEQFF.